These 27 T cell receptor beta chains were all obtained from the same sample, sequenced in a study of spatial heterogeneity in lung cancer. TCRdb reprocessed the 5' RACE reads with MiXCR, giving one entry per CDR3 protein. The data hold about 120,000 distinct CDR3 sequences, with 9.5% to 15% observed a single time. Time point noted: blood at routine non-recurrence follow-up after resection. Unsorted samples of tumor, nontumor lung or frozen PBMC had their whole RNA sequenced. Sequencing used PBMCs, obtained at follow-up. These receptors all stem from a male donor with early-stage non-small cell lung cancer.

This clonotype has ten or more counts. V gene TRBV11-2 combines with J gene TRBJ1-2; D gene unclear. Per the germline V gene, CDR1 is SGHAT and CDR2 is FQNNGV. The CDR3 totals 15 residues. V was clipped by 3 bases and J by 3 bases, with 14 bases between them. For the CDR3, the DNA is TGTGCCAGCAGCTTTCCGACACAGCGCGACTATGGCTACACCTTC. It codes for CASSFPTQRDYGYTF.

This clonotype was seen more than once but under ten times. This chain uses TRBV18 with TRBJ1-4; unclear D gene. Trimming removed 0 bases at V and 5 bases at J, with 7 bases between. Germline values: CDR1 KGHSH, CDR2 LQKENI. The CDR3 length is 14 residues. Here the CDR3 reads CASSPPRPNEKLFF. In DNA, the CDR3 is TGTGCCAGCTCACCACCGAGGCCCAATGAAAAACTGTTTTTT.

There are many counts of this clonotype. The rearrangement links TRBV7-8 to TRBJ1-5; TRBD1 is a possible D gene (5 bases). The CDR3 loop spans 17 amino acids. Trimming shortened V by 1 base and J by 1 base, and 14 bases separated the two germline ends. CDR1 is SGHVS and CDR2 is FQNEAQ in the germline V gene. The CDR3 spells CASSLGGGDPSNQPQHF. CDR3 DNA sequence: TGTGCCAGCAGCTTAGGAGGAGGGGATCCAAGCAATCAGCCCCAGCATTTT.

This clonotype was counted only a few times. The rearrangement joins TRBV4-3 to TRBJ2-7; either TRBD1 or TRBD2 may fit D (6 bases each). The CDR3 runs to 15 residues. Germline V CDR1 and CDR2: LGHNA, YSLEER. V gave up 2 bases and J gave up 3 bases, with 14 bases separating them. DNA for the CDR3: TGCGCCAGCAGCCAACAAATCGGGGGCTTCTACGAGCAGTACTTC. It translates to CASSQQIGGFYEQYF.

This clonotype was recorded a few times. The genes are TRBV11-2 and TRBJ2-7; TRBD1 is a possible D gene (6 bases). The CDR3 has 13 amino acids. The V end lost 5 bases, the J end lost 4 bases, and 12 bases lay between the germline ends. The germline V gene has CDR1 SGHAT and CDR2 FQNNGV. The CDR3 is CASSKTDSYEQYF. CDR3 DNA sequence: TGTGCCAGCAGCAAAACGGACAGTTACGAGCAGTACTTC.

In its sample, this clonotype was seen many times. The gene calls are TRBV4-2 and TRBJ2-7, with 8 bases aligning to TRBD1. The CDR3 loop spans 14 amino acids. The ends lost 4 bases at V and 3 bases at J; junction bases unmatched: 5. Germline CDR1 reads LGHNA; CDR2 reads YNFKEQ. The CDR3 is CASSPPGQGYEQYF. The CDR3 nucleotides are TGTGCCAGCAGCCCCCCCGGACAGGGCTACGAGCAGTACTTC.

The gene calls are TRBV7-9 and TRBJ2-1; 8 positions match TRBD2. The CDR3 loop spans 16 amino acids. V shed 0 bases, J shed 7 bases, and the junction held 8 bases outside the gene matches. Germline assignment: CDR1 SEHNR and CDR2 FQNEAQ (reference sequence). The CDR3 DNA reads TGTGCCAGCAGCTTAGCTTGGCGGGGGGCGTATAATGAGCAGTTCTTC. Its translation is CASSLAWRGAYNEQFF.

This clonotype has only a few counts. The V call is TRBV12-3 or TRBV12-4, the J call TRBJ1-5, with D possibly TRBD1 on 5 matching bases. The ends were cut back, 5 bases at V and 0 bases at J, with 14 bases in the middle. The CDR3 is made up of 16 amino acids. The CDR3 nucleotides are TGTGCCAGCAGTCCAGGGTCAGGCTATAGCAATCAGCCCCAGCATTTT. Protein: CASSPGSGYSNQPQHF.

V is TRBV29-1 and J is TRBJ1-4, with 7 bases aligning to TRBD1. Germline V gene data show CDR1 as SQVTM and CDR2 as ANQGSEA. The CDR3 length is 15 residues. V trimming: 6 bases; J trimming: 0 bases; junction bases outside the gene matches: 7. CDR3 protein: CSVATGASTNEKLFF. In nucleotides, the CDR3 is TGCAGCGTAGCTACAGGGGCCTCAACTAATGAAAAACTGTTTTTT.

At least ten counts were recorded for this clonotype. The chain carries TRBV5-4 and TRBJ2-7; TRBD1 aligns across 8 bases. CDR1 is SGHNT and CDR2 is YYREEE in the germline V gene (reference sequence). V dropped 6 bases and J dropped 5; count of bases not matched to a gene: 13. This CDR3 is built from 15 residues. CDR3 DNA: TGTGCCAGCAACCGACTAGGACAGGGCATGGACGAGCAGTACTTC. This gives the protein CASNRLGQGMDEQYF. The variable domain in full, completed from reference TRBV5-4 and TRBJ2-7, reads ETGVTQSPTHLIKTRGQQVTLRCSSQSGHNTVSWYQQALGQGPQFIFQYYREEENGRGNFPPRFSGLQFPNYSSELNVNALELDDSALYLCASNRLGQGMDEQYFGPGTRLTVT.

V and J are TRBV12-3 or TRBV12-4 and TRBJ2-1, with D unclear. The V end was cut by 5 bases, the J end by 0 bases, with 11 bases between. This CDR3 contains 15 residues. The CDR3 DNA follows: TGTGCCAGCAGTATGAACAGACTCTCCTACAATGAGCAGTTCTTC. Translating gives CASSMNRLSYNEQFF.

Only a few counts were recorded for this clonotype. The chain combines TRBV12-3 or TRBV12-4 with TRBJ2-2; TRBD2 agrees at 8 bases. Unmatched junction bases numbered 5, after V lost 7 bases and J lost 4 bases. There are 14 residues in the CDR3. CDR3 loop: CASIASGSTGELFF. In DNA form, the CDR3 reads TGTGCCAGCATCGCGAGCGGGAGCACCGGGGAGCTGTTTTTT.

The rearrangement uses TRBV28 and TRBJ1-5; no firm D call. V was pared by 1 base and J by 3 bases, with 10 bases between. The CDR3 has 15 residues. The germline gives CDR1 MDHEN, CDR2 SYDVKM. The CDR3 coding sequence is TGTGCCAGCAGTTTATTCGGGCTGGCCAATCAGCCCCAGCATTTT. Its protein product is CASSLFGLANQPQHF. Full variable domain (remainder filled in from reference TRBV28 and TRBJ1-5): DVKVTQSSRYLVKRTGEKVFLECVQDMDHENMFWYRQDPGLGLRLIYFSYDVKMKEKGDIPEGYSVSREKKERFSLILESASTNQTSMYLCASSLFGLANQPQHFGDGTRLSIL.

This clonotype has ten or more counts. This chain uses TRBV9 with TRBJ1-2; 8 nucleotides align to TRBD1. V gave up 0 bases and J gave up 7 bases; unmatched junction bases: 5. Germline CDR1 reads SGDLS; CDR2 reads YYNGEE. The CDR3 extends over 14 amino acids. The CDR3 DNA is TGTGCCAGCAGCGTAGGGACAGGGAGATCTGGCTACACCTTC. This encodes CASSVGTGRSGYTF.

In this sample, this clonotype turned up many times. This rearrangement joins TRBV5-1 to TRBJ1-4, with a possible D match to TRBD1 (5 bases). V lost 3 bases and J lost 7, with 16 bases in between. Germline lookup yields CDR1 SGHRS and CDR2 YFSETQ. This CDR3 has 15 residues. CDR3 amino acids: CASSWYPKGREKLFF. The CDR3 nucleotides are TGCGCCAGCAGCTGGTATCCGAAGGGGCGTGAAAAACTGTTTTTT.

The V and J genes are TRBV4-3 and TRBJ2-1; 7 nucleotides match TRBD2. Germline V lookup: CDR1 LGHNA, CDR2 YSLEER. Trimming cost V 1 base and J 0 bases; bases outside gene matches: 0. The CDR3 is 15 residues long. CDR3 region: CASSQAGGSYNEQFF. The CDR3 coding sequence is TGCGCCAGCAGCCAAGCGGGGGGCTCCTACAATGAGCAGTTCTTC.

This clonotype showed up many times. The chain has TRBV20-1 and TRBJ2-1; either TRBD1 or TRBD2 may supply D (5 bases each). CDR3 length equals 14 residues. V lost 6 bases, J lost 10 bases, and 22 bases lay in between. From germline, CDR1 is DFQATT and CDR2 SNEGSKA (reference sequence). The CDR3 loop is CSASGRTAWGEQFF. The CDR3 DNA reads as TGCAGTGCCTCGGGACGGACTGCCTGGGGAGAGCAGTTCTTC.

The chain couples TRBV20-1 to TRBJ1-3; 8 bases align to TRBD1. Unmatched junction bases numbered 9, after V lost 6 bases and J lost 2 bases. CDR1 and CDR2 (germline): DFQATT, SNEGSKA (reference sequence). This CDR3 spans 15 amino acids. CDR3 DNA: TGCAGTGCAAGGGTCCGGACAGGGACTGGAAACACCATATATTTT. Translating it yields CSARVRTGTGNTIYF.

The V call is TRBV9, the J call TRBJ1-3, with TRBD1 as a possible D gene (5 bases). The length of the CDR3 is 15 residues. Germline V gives CDR1 SGDLS, CDR2 YYNGEE. The germline V and J ends were trimmed by 8 bases and 0 bases, with 15 bases remaining between them. This CDR3 reads CASTRDPSSGNTIYF. The CDR3, as DNA: TGTGCCAGTACCCGGGACCCTAGCTCTGGAAACACCATATATTTT.

The V call is TRBV12-3 or TRBV12-4, the J call TRBJ2-1; 7 bases line up with TRBD1. The CDR3 is made up of 13 amino acids. The trim removed 8 bases at V and 5 bases at J, leaving 6 bases unmatched. The CDR3, as DNA: TGTGCCAGCGCAGGCAGGGGGAACAATGAGCAGTTCTTC. Its protein product is CASAGRGNNEQFF.

This clonotype was seen ten or more times. The chain carries TRBV12-5 and TRBJ1-5; D is undetermined. V dropped 3 bases and J dropped 3 bases, with 9 bases sitting between them. Germline V gives CDR1 LGHNT, CDR2 FRNRAP. The CDR3 is 14 residues long. Written as DNA, the CDR3 is TGTGCTAGTGGTTTCGGCAGTTTCAATCAGCCCCAGCATTTT. Protein: CASGFGSFNQPQHF.

The chain has TRBV19 and TRBJ2-7, with TRBD1 matching 7 bases. The length of the CDR3 is 13 residues. Germline V gene lookup returns CDR1 LNHDA and CDR2 SQIVND (reference sequence). The V and J ends lost 5 bases and 3 bases, in that order; junction bases with no gene match: 4. The CDR3 protein is CASSEGAYYEQYF. CDR3 sequence (DNA): TGTGCCAGTAGTGAGGGGGCCTACTACGAGCAGTACTTC.

This clonotype was seen only a few times. This chain joins TRBV20-1 and TRBJ1-1; D may be TRBD1 (5 bases). The CDR3 has 16 amino acids. CDR1 and CDR2 (germline): DFQATT, SNEGSKA (reference sequence). Trimming took 6 bases from V and 1 from J, leaving 21 bases between them. In DNA form, the CDR3 reads TGCAGTGCCAAACCCCTGGGCGGGGGTTCGAACACTGAAGCTTTCTTT. This gives the protein CSAKPLGGGSNTEAFF.

There are a few counts of this clonotype. The chain links TRBV28 to TRBJ1-1; D ambiguous. CDR3 length equals 13 residues. Germline V lookup: CDR1 MDHEN, CDR2 SYDVKM. Trimming took 2 bases from V and 2 from J, leaving 6 bases between them. This chain's CDR3 is CASSLRSNTEAFF. The CDR3 DNA sequence: TGTGCCAGCAGTTTAAGGAGTAACACTGAAGCTTTCTTT. Supplemented by reference TRBV28 and TRBJ1-1, the full variable domain reads DVKVTQSSRYLVKRTGEKVFLECVQDMDHENMFWYRQDPGLGLRLIYFSYDVKMKEKGDIPEGYSVSREKKERFSLILESASTNQTSMYLCASSLRSNTEAFFGQGTRLTVV.

The chain joins TRBV15 to TRBJ2-7; no clear D. This CDR3 has 13 residues. Trimming removed 0 bases at V and 3 bases at J, with 6 bases between. CDR1 is LNHNV and CDR2 is YYDKDF in the germline V gene (reference sequence). CDR3 region: CATSRDRNYEQYF. The CDR3 DNA reads TGTGCCACCAGCAGAGATCGGAACTACGAGCAGTACTTC.

Ten or more counts support this clonotype. V gene TRBV7-6 combines with J gene TRBJ2-7; 9 bases agree with TRBD1. Per germline, CDR1 SGHVS and CDR2 FNYEAQ. The CDR3 has 14 amino acids. With V trimmed by 3 bases and J by 5 bases, 5 bases remained unmatched. The CDR3: CASSFGTGYDEQYF. The CDR3 bases are TGTGCCAGCAGCTTCGGGACAGGGTACGACGAGCAGTACTTC.

This clonotype was seen at least ten times. The chain has TRBV20-1 and TRBJ2-6; D is ambiguous. The CDR3 totals 16 residues. V shed 0 bases and J shed 3 bases, with 12 bases lying between them. From germline, CDR1 is DFQATT and CDR2 SNEGSKA (reference sequence). CDR3 nucleotides: TGCAGTGCTAGAGATGGACGGTATAGTGGGGCCAACGTCCTGACTTTC. Translating gives CSARDGRYSGANVLTF.